The next 17 T cell receptor beta chains were all read from a single sample in a study of blood T cell repertoires in COVID-19. Generated by immunoSEQ multiplex PCR, the TCRdb table keeps only in-frame clones and is missing some. The sample consists of about 140,000 clones, about 89% of them appearing once. Sequenced material: peripheral blood. These receptors were collected from a man in his 60s with active or convalescent COVID-19.

The chain links TRBV5-1 to TRBJ1-2; possibly TRBD1 for D (5 bases). V lost 5 bases to trimming and J lost 1 base, with 9 bases between them. CDR3 length: 13 amino acids. Germline values: CDR1 SGHRS, CDR2 YFSETQ. This CDR3 is CASRFDSNYGYTF. CDR3 nucleotide sequence: TGCGCCAGCAGGTTCGACAGTAACTATGGCTACACCTTC.

J is TRBJ2-7 and V is TRBV6-2 or TRBV6-3, with 8 bases matching TRBD1. The V and J ends lost 5 bases and 3 bases, in that order; junction bases with no gene match: 9. Germline V gene sequence: CDR1 MNHEY, CDR2 SVGEGT. The CDR3 totals 15 residues. The CDR3 DNA reads TGTGCCAGCAGTAAAACCGGGACAGGAAACTACGAGCAGTACTTC. Amino acids: CASSKTGTGNYEQYF.

The J gene is TRBJ2-3, the V gene TRBV24-1; TRBD2 is a possible D gene (6 bases). CDR1 KGHDR and CDR2 SFDVKD come from the germline V gene. CDR3 length equals 15 residues. V was cut by 4 bases and J by 2 bases, with 12 bases left in between. Written as DNA, the CDR3 is TGTGCCACCAGTGAGAATAGCGGATTCACAGATACGCAGTATTTT. It translates to CATSENSGFTDTQYF.

V is TRBV29-1 and J is TRBJ1-4; D ambiguous. V lost 7 bases and J 7 bases, leaving 10 bases between the germline ends. Germline loops: CDR1 SQVTM, CDR2 ANQGSEA. The CDR3 extends over 11 amino acids. CDR3 sequence: CSAHSGEKLFF. Here the CDR3 DNA reads TGCAGCGCCCATTCGGGTGAAAAACTGTTTTTT.

This rearrangement joins TRBV28 to TRBJ2-7; a weak D match, TRBD2 (5 bases). In germline, CDR1 is MDHEN, CDR2 SYDVKM. V was cut by 5 bases and J by 5 bases, with 13 bases left in between. The CDR3 has 13 residues. The CDR3 reads CASSPRLSHEQYF. For the CDR3, the DNA is TGTGCCAGCAGTCCCCGACTAAGCCACGAGCAGTACTTC.

A single count supports this clone. The chain combines TRBV6-5 with TRBJ2-7; TRBD2 is a possible D gene (6 bases). Trimming removed 5 bases at V and 2 bases at J, with 13 bases between. The germline V gene has CDR1 MNHEY and CDR2 SVGAGI. This CDR3 spans 14 amino acids. CDR3 loop: CASSRLGRAYEQYF. The CDR3 region has the DNA TGTGCCAGCAGTAGACTAGGGAGAGCCTACGAGCAGTACTTC.

The chain employs TRBV4-1 and TRBJ2-7; TRBD1 matches 9 bases. Trimming took 4 bases from V and 3 from J; bases not matched to a gene: 16. The CDR3 extends over 18 amino acids. Germline assignment: CDR1 MGHRA and CDR2 YSYEKL. CDR3 nucleotide sequence: TGCGCCAGCAGCCTGGGACCCGAGACTCGGGACAGGGTCTACGAGCAGTACTTC. Amino acid sequence: CASSLGPETRDRVYEQYF.

J is TRBJ1-1 and V is TRBV28, with 10 nucleotides matching TRBD1. This CDR3 comprises 14 residues. V lost 2 bases, J lost 6 bases, and 3 bases stayed unmatched. In germline, CDR1 is MDHEN, CDR2 SYDVKM. CDR3 residues: CASSLGTGVAEAFF. The CDR3 DNA reads TGTGCCAGCAGTTTAGGGACAGGGGTTGCTGAAGCTTTCTTT.

In its sample, this clone was seen a few times. The V call is TRBV10-3, the J call TRBJ2-2, with D possibly matching TRBD1 (6 bases). CDR3 length: 13 amino acids. The germline V and J ends were trimmed by 4 bases and 6 bases, with 9 bases remaining between them. Germline V CDR1 and CDR2: ENHRY, SYGVKD. CDR3 nucleotide sequence: TGTGCCATCAGTGTACAGGGATCCGGGGAGCTGTTTTTT. It encodes CAISVQGSGELFF.

The CDR3: CASSLDQAGTEAFF. For the CDR3, the DNA is TGTGCCAGCAGCCTAGACCAGGCGGGTACTGAAGCTTTCTTT. The chain carries TRBV7-6 and TRBJ1-1; D ambiguous. Trimming cost V 5 bases and J 5 bases, with 15 bases left between them. Germline V gives CDR1 SGHVS, CDR2 FNYEAQ. This CDR3 contains 14 residues.

The chain couples TRBV30 to TRBJ1-4; 9 positions agree with TRBD1. The CDR3 has 14 amino acids. The junction had 1 base not matched to a gene; V was cut back by 5 bases and J by 0 bases. In germline, CDR1 is GTSNPN, CDR2 SVGIG (reference sequence). CDR3: CAWGTGPTNEKLFF. The DNA of the CDR3 is TGTGCCTGGGGGACAGGGCCAACTAATGAAAAACTGTTTTTT.

The chain has TRBV19 and TRBJ1-3; D remains unclear. CDR1 is LNHDA, CDR2 SQIVND, per germline (reference sequence). There are 14 residues in the CDR3. V was clipped by 1 base and J by 2 bases, with 6 bases between them. This chain's CDR3 is CASSIGQTGNTIYF. Written as DNA, the CDR3 is TGTGCCAGTAGTATAGGACAAACTGGAAACACCATATATTTT.

The gene calls are TRBV6-5 and TRBJ1-2, with 7 bases fitting TRBD1. V gave up 2 bases and J gave up 6 bases; unmatched junction bases: 6. The length of the CDR3 is 14 residues. Germline V gives CDR1 MNHEY, CDR2 SVGAGI. Written as DNA, the CDR3 is TGTGCCAGCAGTTACCGACAGGGTCTAGATGGCTACACCTTC. Translation gives CASSYRQGLDGYTF.

V usage is TRBV28 and J usage is TRBJ2-5; 7 bases agree with TRBD1. The CDR3 is made up of 15 amino acids. The trim removed 4 bases at V and 6 bases at J, leaving 11 bases unmatched. The germline V gene has CDR1 MDHEN and CDR2 SYDVKM. As DNA, the CDR3 is TGTGCCAGCAGTTCGAATTTGGGACAGAGGCAGACCCAGTACTTC. This gives the protein CASSSNLGQRQTQYF. Based on the CDR3 plus reference TRBV28 and TRBJ2-5, the full variable domain is DVKVTQSSRYLVKRTGEKVFLECVQDMDHENMFWYRQDPGLGLRLIYFSYDVKMKEKGDIPEGYSVSREKKERFSLILESASTNQTSMYLCASSSNLGQRQTQYFGPGTRLLVL.

This clone was picked up a small number of times. The chain links TRBV30 to TRBJ1-2; 9 positions match TRBD1. Germline assignment: CDR1 GTSNPN and CDR2 SVGIG (reference sequence). V shed 6 bases, J shed 4 bases, and the junction held 9 bases outside the gene matches. This CDR3 comprises 14 residues. CDR3 DNA sequence: TGTGCCTGTACGAACCGGGACAGGGCCTATGGCTACACCTTC. This translates into CACTNRDRAYGYTF.

The chain has TRBV30 and TRBJ2-2; D is perhaps TRBD2 (5 bases). V was trimmed by 1 base and J by 3 bases, leaving 9 bases between them. The germline V gene has CDR1 GTSNPN and CDR2 SVGIG (reference sequence). The CDR3 consists of 14 residues. The CDR3: CAWSGRQYTGELFF. The CDR3 DNA is TGTGCCTGGAGTGGGAGGCAGTACACCGGGGAGCTGTTTTTT.

This chain links TRBV28 with TRBJ1-4, with TRBD1 matching over 9 bases. This CDR3 has 13 amino acids. Per germline, CDR1 MDHEN and CDR2 SYDVKM. V dropped 4 bases and J dropped 8; count of bases not matched to a gene: 2. The CDR3 DNA follows: TGTGCCAGCAGTTGGACAGGGGAAGAAAAACTGTTTTTT. It is translated as CASSWTGEEKLFF.